This T cell receptor (beta chain) comes out of a study of blood T cell repertoires in COVID-19. Study-wide background: Samples taken during acute and convalescent COVID-19 were collected in the United States, Italy and Spain. PBMCs, B-cell-depleted T cells, or T cells provided the cDNA or gDNA that made up the material.

Symptom resolution, clearance, or two negative PCRs marked donors in Cohort 3 as recovered. Germline CDR1 LNHDA, CDR2 SQIVND (reference sequence). Trimming stripped 1 base from V and 2 bases from J, with 18 bases between. This CDR3 is built from 18 residues. Profiled with immunoSEQ multiplex PCR; TCRdb holds only in-frame clones, not every one. The sample carries 150,000 to 200,000 clones, 80% recorded once. This TCR was sampled from a man aged 35-49 years who had recovered from COVID-19. The sequencing input was PBMCs or T cells enriched from blood (not recorded which). J is TRBJ2-1 and V is TRBV19; D is undetermined. The CDR3 sequence is CASSIAAGWSLTYNEQFF. The CDR3 nucleotides read TGTGCCAGTAGTATAGCTGCCGGCTGGAGCCTCACCTACAATGAGCAGTTCTTC.